This is a list of T cell receptor beta chains from one sample in a study of shared clonotypes between healthy human individuals. Clones were read by immunoSEQ multiplex PCR, and TCRdb kept only the in-frame ones, dropping some. The sample shows approximately 2.3 million clones, 85% to 95% of them seen only once. The sample taken for sequencing was naive CD4+ T cells from PBMCs. The source of these receptors is a man between 18 and 35 years old in good health. Some clones in this sample may be carry-over from other donors' samples. Each CDR3 is given with its conserved first and last residue. A D gene is named only where the DNA matches it firmly.

J	D	V	CDR3	DNA
TRBJ1-2	NA	TRBV19	CASIGTTLGGYTF	TGTGCCAGTATAGGGACTACTCTAGGTGGCTACACCTTC
TRBJ2-1	NA	TRBV30	CAWSMGANNEQFF	TGTGCCTGGAGTATGGGGGCCAACAATGAGCAGTTCTTC
TRBJ2-2	TRBD1	TRBV18	CASSPPPAGGTGELFF	TGTGCCAGCTCACCCCCTCCCGCAGGGGGCACCGGGGAGCTGTTTTTT
TRBJ1-1	TRBD1	TRBV11-2	CASSLEGTAEAFF	TGTGCCAGCAGCTTAGAAGGGACAGCTGAAGCTTTCTTT
TRBJ1-5	NA	TRBV2	CASSEGNNQPQHF	TGTGCCAGCAGTGAAGGAAATAATCAGCCCCAGCATTTT
TRBJ2-3	NA	TRBV6-5	CASRDPTDTQYF	TGTGCCAGCAGGGATCCCACAGATACGCAGTATTTT
TRBJ1-1	NA	TRBV7-6	CASSLRGGSTEAFF	TGTGCCAGCAGCCTCCGGGGAGGGAGCACTGAAGCTTTCTTT
TRBJ2-7	TRBD2	TRBV28	CASSLWGGLAGTYEQYF	TGTGCCAGCAGTTTATGGGGTGGACTAGCGGGAACCTACGAGCAGTACTTC
TRBJ2-2	NA	TRBV7-6	CASSLMGPMNTGELFF	TGTGCCAGCAGCTTAATGGGACCGATGAACACCGGGGAGCTGTTTTTT
TRBJ2-7	TRBD1	TRBV27	CASRDRAYEQYF	TGTGCCAGCAGGGACAGGGCCTACGAGCAGTACTTC
TRBJ1-6	NA	TRBV7-9	CASSLAWVEPLHF	TGTGCCAGCAGCTTAGCTTGGGTCGAACCCCTCCACTTT
TRBJ2-3	NA	TRBV29-1	CSGRTASTDTQYF	TGCAGCGGAAGGACAGCAAGCACAGATACGCAGTATTTT